The T cell receptor (beta chain) described here comes from a study of blood T cell repertoires in COVID-19. At the level of the study: Acute and convalescent COVID-19 samples came from the United States, Italy and Spain.

The CDR3 is made up of 15 amino acids. The V gene's germline CDR1 is MNHNY and CDR2 SVGAGI (reference sequence). The trim removed 1 base at V and 5 bases at J, leaving 2 bases unmatched. Libraries were prepared by immunoSEQ multiplex PCR; TCRdb keeps only in-frame clonotypes and omits some of them. The sample lists some 72,000 clones, roughly 90% occurring once. V gene TRBV6-6 combines with J gene TRBJ1-4; 9 bases match TRBD1. The TCR sequence derives from a man between 60 and 75 years old with acute or convalescent COVID-19. The sample comprised peripheral blood. Here the CDR3 reads CASSYYGTGNEKLFF. The CDR3 DNA reads TGTGCCAGCAGTTACTACGGGACAGGGAATGAAAAACTGTTTTTT.